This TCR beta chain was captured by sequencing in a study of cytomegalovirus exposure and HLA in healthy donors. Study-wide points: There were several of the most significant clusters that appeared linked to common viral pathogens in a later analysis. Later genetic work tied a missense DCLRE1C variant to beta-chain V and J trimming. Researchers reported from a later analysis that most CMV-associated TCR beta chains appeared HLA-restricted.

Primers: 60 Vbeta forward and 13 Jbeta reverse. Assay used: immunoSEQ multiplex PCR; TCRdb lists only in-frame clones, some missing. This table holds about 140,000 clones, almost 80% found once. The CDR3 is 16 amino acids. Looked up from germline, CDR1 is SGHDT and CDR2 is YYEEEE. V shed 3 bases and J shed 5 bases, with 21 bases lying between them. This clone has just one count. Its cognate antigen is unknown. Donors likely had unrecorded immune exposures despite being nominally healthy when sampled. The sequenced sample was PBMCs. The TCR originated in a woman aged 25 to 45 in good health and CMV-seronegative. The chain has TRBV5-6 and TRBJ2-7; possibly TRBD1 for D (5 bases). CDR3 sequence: CASSWLGDSSWDEQYF. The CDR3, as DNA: TGTGCCAGCAGCTGGCTCGGCGACAGCTCTTGGGACGAGCAGTACTTC.